The 12 T cell receptor beta chains below come from one sample, sequenced in a study of regulatory T cells in long-lasting Graves disease. Both iRepertoire HTBI primers and Arm-PCR of CDR3 regions were used to build the TCR beta libraries. One entry per CDR3 protein results from TCRdb running MiXCR on the multiplex PCR reads. The sample yields 400,000 or so distinct CDR3 sequences, about 25% seen once. Time point indicated: persistent/refractory GD, antithyroid drugs over 5 years with positive TRAb. Generation of the TCR library employed RNA extracted from PBMCs. The specimen comprised peripheral blood mononuclear cells (PBMCs), sampled when the disease was refractory, from a patient treated with antithyroid drugs. Every receptor here comes from a female donor with Graves disease.

The V and J genes are TRBV18 and TRBJ2-1; 9 nucleotides align to TRBD2. The germline V gene encodes CDR1 KGHSH and CDR2 LQKENI. V lost 0 bases to trimming and J lost 4 bases; unmatched junction nucleotides: 1. CDR3 length: 15 amino acids. The CDR3 DNA is TGTGCCAGCTCACCACCGACTAGCGGTTACAATGAGCAGTTCTTC. It is translated as CASSPPTSGYNEQFF. Based on the CDR3 plus reference TRBV18 and TRBJ2-1, the full variable domain is NAGVMQNPRHLVRRRGQEARLRCSPMKGHSHVYWYRQLPEEGLKFMVYLQKENIIDESGMPKERFSAEFPKEGPSILRIQQVVRGDSAAYFCASSPPTSGYNEQFFGPGTRLTVL.

This clonotype came up many times. This chain links TRBV28 with TRBJ1-2; possibly TRBD1 for D (5 bases). The germline gives CDR1 MDHEN, CDR2 SYDVKM. The CDR3 is 11 residues long. Trimming removed 6 bases at V and 6 bases at J, with 8 bases between. The CDR3 loop reads CASREGHGYTF. DNA for the CDR3: TGTGCCAGCAGGGAGGGACATGGCTACACCTTC.

In this sample, this clonotype turned up many times. This rearrangement joins TRBV6-1 to TRBJ1-1, with TRBD1 matching 8 bases. Looked up from germline, CDR1 is MNHNS and CDR2 is SASEGT. V lost 6 bases, J lost 6 bases, and 9 bases stayed unmatched. This CDR3 has 14 amino acids. CDR3 coding DNA: TGTGCCAGCAGATCGGACAGGGCATGGGCTGAAGCTTTCTTT. Protein: CASRSDRAWAEAFF.

This clonotype was seen only a few times. This chain joins TRBV6-1 and TRBJ2-1; 12 bases line up with TRBD2. This CDR3 comprises 15 residues. Germline assignment: CDR1 MNHNS and CDR2 SASEGT. Trimming took 6 bases from V and 9 from J; bases not matched to a gene: 9. The CDR3 DNA is TGTGCCAGCAGAGAGGGACTAGCGGGTTTTCGTGAGCAGTTCTTC. Protein sequence: CASREGLAGFREQFF.

The chain has TRBV19 and TRBJ2-2; D gene ambiguous. V lost 7 bases to trimming and J lost 6 bases, with 12 bases between them. This CDR3 has 13 amino acids. Germline lookup yields CDR1 LNHDA and CDR2 SQIVND (reference sequence). CDR3 residues: CASTMGWAGELFF. CDR3 bases: TGTGCCAGTACTATGGGATGGGCCGGGGAGCTGTTTTTT.

This clonotype was seen only a few times. This chain connects TRBV20-1 to TRBJ1-2; D ambiguous. V lost 6 bases and J lost 6, with 20 bases in between. This CDR3 spans 14 amino acids. CDR1 DFQATT and CDR2 SNEGSKA come from the germline V gene (reference sequence). CDR3 in amino acids: CSAPPRLLGHGYTF. In nucleotides, the CDR3 is TGCAGTGCCCCCCCCAGGCTTCTTGGCCATGGCTACACCTTC.

This clonotype was observed many times. J is TRBJ2-5 and V is TRBV20-1; 8 nucleotides line up with TRBD2. The CDR3 extends over 16 amino acids. The V and J ends lost 3 bases and 0 bases, in that order; junction bases with no gene match: 9. Germline V gene data show CDR1 as DFQATT and CDR2 as SNEGSKA (reference sequence). The DNA of the CDR3 is TGCAGTGCTAGGTTAGCTAGCGGGTGGTACCAAGAGACCCAGTACTTC. Translation gives CSARLASGWYQETQYF.

The V and J genes are TRBV10-3 and TRBJ2-2; the D gene is possibly TRBD1 (5 bases). Trimming took 6 bases from V and 4 from J, leaving 9 bases between them. The CDR3 consists of 13 residues. Looked up from germline, CDR1 is ENHRY and CDR2 is SYGVKD. CDR3 residues: CAIRDTLTGELFF. DNA of the CDR3: TGTGCCATCAGGGACACTCTCACCGGGGAGCTGTTTTTT.

V gene TRBV3-1 combines with J gene TRBJ1-1, with D possibly being TRBD1 (5 bases). V lost 1 base and J 6 bases, leaving 12 bases between the germline ends. This CDR3 has 14 amino acids. Germline CDR1 and CDR2: LGHDT and YNNKEL (reference sequence). CDR3 DNA: TGTGCCAGCAGCCAAGTCTCCAGGGCCTCTGAAGCTTTCTTT. Amino acids: CASSQVSRASEAFF.

The V gene is TRBV7-9, the J gene TRBJ2-7, with TRBD2 matching over 9 bases. The CDR3 runs to 16 residues. The germline gives CDR1 SEHNR, CDR2 FQNEAQ (reference sequence). The J segment lost 5 bases and the V segment lost 5 bases, leaving 13 bases of the junction unmatched. CDR3 nucleotide sequence: TGTGCCAGCAGCCCCGGGGGCGGGAGGGCCAGCCACGAGCAGTACTTC. Translation gives CASSPGGGRASHEQYF.

This clonotype was seen many times. The chain combines TRBV30 with TRBJ1-2; TRBD1 aligns across 7 bases. Germline CDR1 and CDR2: GTSNPN and SVGIG (reference sequence). The V and J ends lost 2 bases and 1 base, in that order; junction bases with no gene match: 4. This CDR3 region has 14 residues. The DNA for the CDR3 is TGTGCCTGGAGTAGAGGGGGCAGTAACTATGGCTACACCTTC. Protein product: CAWSRGGSNYGYTF.

The chain recombines TRBV11-2 with TRBJ1-1; weak D call: TRBD1 (6 bases). Trimming removed 6 bases at V and 4 bases at J, with 15 bases between. CDR3 size: 14 residues. Germline V gene lookup returns CDR1 SGHAT and CDR2 FQNNGV. The chain's CDR3 is CASSFSQGATEAFF. The CDR3 DNA sequence: TGTGCCAGCAGTTTTTCACAGGGCGCCACTGAAGCTTTCTTT.